This TCR beta chain came from a study of shared clonotypes between healthy human individuals. The V and J ends lost 5 bases and 5 bases, in that order; junction bases with no gene match: 10. The CDR3 has 16 residues. The germline CDR1 and CDR2 sequences are MDHEN and SYDVKM. Unsorted PBMC contributed 250 to 300 ng DNA, tens of thousands of T cell genomes, to each replicate PCR. In the authors' workflow: Filtering differed, since immunoSEQ gave only junction sequences and no quality scores. Measured with immunoSEQ multiplex PCR; TCRdb has only the in-frame clones, and not every one. The V and J calls and the clone size are those of that table, but D and trimming were determined from the DNA. This table has about half a million clones, around 75% appearing once.

The chain links TRBV28 to TRBJ2-5; 11 bases fit TRBD1. Input material: PBMCs. The source is a woman aged 40-49 years in good health. Some clones in this sample may be carry-over from other donors' samples. CDR3 loop: CASSGKDRGLGETQYF. CDR3 nucleotides: TGTGCCAGCAGTGGGAAGGACAGGGGGCTTGGGGAGACCCAGTACTTC.